The 6 T cell receptor beta chains below were found in one sample sequenced in a study of cytomegalovirus exposure and HLA in healthy donors. PCR was performed using 60 Vbeta and 13 Jbeta primers. Profiled with immunoSEQ multiplex PCR; TCRdb holds only in-frame clones, not every one. The repertoire holds some 170,000 clones, with 75% to 85% as singletons. Material for sequencing was PBMCs. All receptors come from a woman aged 18-29 years in good health and CMV-seropositive.

Remarks on this clone: The junction differs from germline at one of its ends, possibly a read error. The CDR3 sequence: CASSFAGKETQYF. The CDR3 DNA sequence: TGTGCTAGCAGCTTTGCAGGGAAAGAGACCCAGTACTTC. The rearrangement links TRBV7-7 to TRBJ2-5; weak D call: TRBD1 (5 bases). The CDR3 runs to 13 residues. CDR1 is SSHAT and CDR2 is FNYEAQ in the germline V gene (reference sequence).

The CDR3 protein is CASSLRDRGPFNEKLFF. The CDR3 DNA reads as TGTGCCAGCAGCCTGCGGGACAGGGGGCCCTTCAATGAAAAACTGTTTTTT. The chain carries TRBV14 and TRBJ1-4; TRBD1 aligns across 12 bases. This CDR3 has 17 residues. J lost 5 bases, V lost 4 bases, and 8 bases had no gene match. Germline CDR1 and CDR2: SGHDN and FVKESK.

In its sample, this clone was seen a few times. The CDR3 DNA reads as TGTGCCAGCAGCCTGGGCCGGCGGGAAAAACTGTTTTTT. Amino acid sequence: CASSLGRREKLFF. The chain has TRBV5-6 and TRBJ1-4; D gene ambiguous. The germline V gene encodes CDR1 SGHDT and CDR2 YYEEEE. The CDR3 covers 13 residues. Trimming left V 4 bases short and J 8 bases short, with 12 bases between.

In its sample, this clone was seen once. The rearrangement uses TRBV5-5 and TRBJ2-7; 7 bases match TRBD1. The CDR3 loop spans 15 amino acids. V lost 0 bases to trimming and J lost 0 bases; unmatched junction nucleotides: 3. Germline CDR1 SGHKS, CDR2 YYEKEE (reference sequence). This chain's CDR3 is CASSLAGDSSYEQYF. DNA of the CDR3: TGTGCCAGCAGCTTGGCAGGGGACAGCTCCTACGAGCAGTACTTC.

The V call is TRBV5-1, the J call TRBJ2-1; 9 bases line up with TRBD1. Germline V gene lookup returns CDR1 SGHRS and CDR2 YFSETQ. The V segment lost 4 bases and the J segment 5 bases; nucleotides outside the gene matches: 4. CDR3 length: 14 amino acids. DNA for the CDR3: TGCGCCAGCAGCCGGGACAGGGCTAACAATGAGCAGTTCTTC. As protein: CASSRDRANNEQFF.

This chain joins TRBV2 and TRBJ1-3, with 11 bases lining up with TRBD1. This CDR3 spans 18 amino acids. Germline loops: CDR1 SNHLY, CDR2 FYNNEI. The V gene end was trimmed by 0 bases and the J gene end by 0 bases; junction bases not matched to a gene: 4. The chain's CDR3 is CASSEADRGHYSGNTIYF. CDR3 DNA: TGTGCCAGCAGTGAAGCGGACAGGGGGCATTACTCTGGAAACACCATATATTTT.